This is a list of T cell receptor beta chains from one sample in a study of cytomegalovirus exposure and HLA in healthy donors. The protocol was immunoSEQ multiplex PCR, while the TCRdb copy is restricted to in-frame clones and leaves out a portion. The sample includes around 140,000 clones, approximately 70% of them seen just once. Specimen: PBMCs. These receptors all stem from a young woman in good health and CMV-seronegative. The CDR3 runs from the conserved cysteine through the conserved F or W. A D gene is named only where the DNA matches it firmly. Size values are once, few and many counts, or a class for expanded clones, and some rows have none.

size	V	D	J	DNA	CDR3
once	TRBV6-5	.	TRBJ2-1	TGTGCCAGCAGTTACTCGGTCCGGGCAGGGAGGGAGCAGTTCTTC	CASSYSVRAGREQFF
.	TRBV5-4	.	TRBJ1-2	TGTGCCAGCAGCCCTTTCCGATCCGGGTTTAACTATGGCTACACCTTC	CASSPFRSGFNYGYTF
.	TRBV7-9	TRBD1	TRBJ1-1	TGTGCCAGCAGCTTTCGGACAGGGTGGGATGAAGCTTTCTTT	CASSFRTGWDEAFF
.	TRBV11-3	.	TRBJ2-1	TGTGCCAGCAGCTTAGACAGGGCGAATGAGCAGTTCTTC	CASSLDRANEQFF
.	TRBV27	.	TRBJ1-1	TGTGCCAGCAGTTCCCCGGGTCTGAACACTGAAGCTTTCTTT	CASSSPGLNTEAFF
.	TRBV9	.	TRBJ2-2	TGTGCCAGCACCAGTAGCGGTTCGGCCGGGGAGCTGTTTTTT	CASTSSGSAGELFF
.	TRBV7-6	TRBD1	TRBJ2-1	TGTGCCAGCAGCTTAGCGCATTCTAGACAGGGGGTCTATGAGCAGTTCTTC	CASSLAHSRQGVYEQFF
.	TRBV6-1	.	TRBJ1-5	TGTGCCAGCAGTGAAGTACAGCCAAATCAGCCCCAGCATTTT	CASSEVQPNQPQHF
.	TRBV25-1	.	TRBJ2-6	TGTGCCAGCAGTGAATACGAGGCCTCCGGGGCCAACGTCCTGACTTTC	CASSEYEASGANVLTF
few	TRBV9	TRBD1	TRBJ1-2	TGTGCCAGCAGCTCAGTGGGACAGGGGGTGAACTATGGCTACACCTTC	CASSSVGQGVNYGYTF
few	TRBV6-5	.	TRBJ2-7	TGTGCCAGCAGCCGGACCCCCACAGGGTACGAGCAGTACTTC	CASSRTPTGYEQYF
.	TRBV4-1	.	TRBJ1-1	TGCGCCAGCAGCCGACTAGCCGTAGGGTCGAACACTGAAGCTTTCTTT	CASSRLAVGSNTEAFF
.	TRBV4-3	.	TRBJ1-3	TGCGCCAGCAGCCGGACAGTGAGCTCTGGAAACACCATATATTTT	CASSRTVSSGNTIYF
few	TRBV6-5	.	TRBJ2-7	TGTGCCAGCAGTTACATAGGGTCAGGGATCGAGCAGTACTTC	CASSYIGSGIEQYF
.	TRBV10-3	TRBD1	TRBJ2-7	TGTGCCATCAGTGAATCGGACAGGGGGAGCTCCTACGAGCAGTACTTC	CAISESDRGSSYEQYF
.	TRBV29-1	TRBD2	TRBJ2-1	TGCAGCGCAGGCGGGACTAGCGGGACGAATGAGCAGTTCTTC	CSAGGTSGTNEQFF
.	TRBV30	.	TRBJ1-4	TGTGCCTGGACGGCTAATGAAAAACTGTTTTTT	CAWTANEKLFF
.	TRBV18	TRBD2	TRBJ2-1	TGTGCCAGCTCACCACCGAGGCGGGAGTTAAATGAGCAGTTCTTC	CASSPPRRELNEQFF
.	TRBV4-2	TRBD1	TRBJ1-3	TGTGCCAGCAGCCAAGGGGACAGGGGTTTGAACACCATATATTTT	CASSQGDRGLNTIYF
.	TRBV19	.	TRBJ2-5	TGTGCCAGTGTGGGACAAAGGCAAGAGACCCAGTACTTC	CASVGQRQETQYF
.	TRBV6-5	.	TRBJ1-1	TGTGCCAGCAGTCCCGAACGGACAAACACTGAAGCTTTCTTT	CASSPERTNTEAFF
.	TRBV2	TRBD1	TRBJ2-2	TGTGCCAGCTGGAAGTATGGACAGGCGAACACCGGGGAGCTGTTTTTT	CASWKYGQANTGELFF
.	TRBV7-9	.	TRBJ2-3	TGTGCCAGCAGCTTAGGCGGGAACACTGGCACAGATACGCAGTATTTT	CASSLGGNTGTDTQYF
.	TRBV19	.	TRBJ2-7	TGTGCCACGCGGGGGCCAGGTGAGCAGTACTTC	CATRGPGEQYF
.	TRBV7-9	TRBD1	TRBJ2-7	TGTGCCAGCAGCGCACGACAGGGGGCACTCATGGAGCAGTACTTC	CASSARQGALMEQYF
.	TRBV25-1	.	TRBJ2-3	TGTGCCAGCAGTGAATATAGCACAGGGAAGGCGCAGTATTTT	CASSEYSTGKAQYF
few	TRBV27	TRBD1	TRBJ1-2	TGTGCCAGCAGTTCTCTCGGACAGGACTATGGCTACACCTTC	CASSSLGQDYGYTF